This T cell receptor beta chain appears in the sequencing data of a study of blood T cell repertoires in COVID-19. Study summary: Acute and convalescent COVID-19 samples came from the United States, Italy and Spain.

V was pared by 6 bases and J by 4 bases, with 5 bases of the junction left unmatched. This CDR3 contains 13 residues. Germline assignment: CDR1 SNHLY and CDR2 FYNNEI. This clone showed up just once. Assay used: immunoSEQ multiplex PCR; TCRdb lists only in-frame clones, some missing. The table lists 35,000 to 50,000 clones, 76% of them singletons. The TCR was taken from a man between 65 and 85 years old with active or convalescent COVID-19. The V call is TRBV2, the J call TRBJ1-1, with 7 bases matching TRBD1. Sequenced input: peripheral blood. The DNA for the CDR3 is TGTGCCAGCAGACAGGGGTGGGGCACTGAAGCTTTCTTT. Amino acid sequence: CASRQGWGTEAFF.